The 5 T cell receptor beta chains below all came from one sample that was sequenced in a study of T-cell memory formation after mild COVID-19. One entry per CDR3 protein, called by TCRdb with MiXCR from the 5' RACE reads. Of around 320,000 distinct CDR3 sequences listed, 15% to 20% are singletons. Sample: PBMCs or a T cell subset sorted from them (not recorded which). Receptors were obtained from a man aged 18 to 35 who had mild COVID-19 (a few samples of this study predate the infection). Cell type and time point are not known.

This clonotype was counted a few times. The genes are TRBV11-2 and TRBJ2-3; 8 bases are shared with TRBD2. The CDR3 length is 16 residues. The J segment lost 5 bases and the V segment lost 6 bases, leaving 13 bases of the junction unmatched. Germline V lookup: CDR1 SGHAT, CDR2 FQNNGV. Here the CDR3 reads CASRKTGTRGIDTQYF. The CDR3 DNA reads as TGTGCCAGCAGAAAGACCGGGACTAGAGGGATAGATACGCAGTATTTT.

The chain combines TRBV15 with TRBJ2-5; 7 bases are a match to TRBD1. The trim removed 3 bases at V and 4 bases at J, leaving 8 bases unmatched. Germline V gene sequence: CDR1 LNHNV, CDR2 YYDKDF (reference sequence). The CDR3 totals 15 residues. CDR3 sequence (DNA): TGTGCCACCAGCAGCCGGGACAGCCCCAGAGAGACCCAGTACTTC. Translating it yields CATSSRDSPRETQYF.

This chain links TRBV7-2 with TRBJ2-1; no clear D. The germline V and J ends were trimmed by 2 bases and 7 bases, with 6 bases remaining between them. The CDR3 is 12 amino acids. Germline V gene lookup returns CDR1 SGHTA and CDR2 FQGNSA. In DNA, the CDR3 is TGTGCCAGCAGCTTAATTTCGAATGAGCAGTTCTTC. Encoded protein: CASSLISNEQFF.

The chain employs TRBV4-3 and TRBJ1-1, with 7 positions matching TRBD1. The germline V gene encodes CDR1 LGHNA and CDR2 YSLEER. Trimming took 1 base from V and 5 from J; bases not matched to a gene: 10. This CDR3 is built from 16 residues. This CDR3 is CASSQGEGRGLTEAFF. CDR3 DNA sequence: TGCGCCAGCAGCCAAGGTGAAGGCAGGGGGTTAACTGAAGCTTTCTTT.

The rearrangement links TRBV12-3 or TRBV12-4 to TRBJ1-2, with D uncertain. V lost 5 bases to trimming and J lost 3 bases, with 10 bases between them. This CDR3 contains 13 residues. CDR3 amino acids: CASSPDGYYGYTF. The CDR3, as DNA: TGTGCCAGCAGTCCGGACGGATACTATGGCTACACCTTC.